These T cell receptor beta chains were read from a single sample in a study of CD8+ T cells in alopecia areata. Sequencing was performed with immunoSEQ multiplex PCR; in TCRdb, only in-frame clones are kept and a portion is missing. This table has almost 5,500 clones, about three quarters appearing once. The starting material was skin, obtained at week 24, from a patient treated with tofacitinib. These receptors all stem from a human donor with alopecia areata. The conserved cysteine and the conserved F or W are not part of the CDR3 here. Fields, in order: V gene, J gene, CDR3 protein.

v_gene: TRBV5-5
j_gene: TRBJ1-5
CDR3aa: ASSLDGSGNQPQH

v_gene: TRBV11-2
j_gene: TRBJ1-2
CDR3aa: ASSLDLNNYGYT

v_gene: TRBV11-2
j_gene: TRBJ2-7
CDR3aa: ASSLASTGGIYEQY

v_gene: TRBV19
j_gene: TRBJ2-1
CDR3aa: ASSIYGDDEQF

v_gene: TRBV21-1
j_gene: TRBJ2-4
CDR3aa: ASSKPRDSGAQY

v_gene: TRBV6-5
j_gene: TRBJ1-2
CDR3aa: ASRAELPYGYT

v_gene: TRBV7-3
j_gene: TRBJ2-1
CDR3aa: ASSLGRNNEQF

v_gene: TRBV18
j_gene: TRBJ2-5
CDR3aa: ASSPPSTGTQY

v_gene: TRBV7-9
j_gene: TRBJ1-4
CDR3aa: ASSPLWTGVQEKLF

v_gene: TRBV10-1
j_gene: TRBJ1-1
CDR3aa: AGRAPGRPATFTEAF

v_gene: TRBV6-5
j_gene: TRBJ1-1
CDR3aa: AGSSQPGYTEAF

v_gene: TRBV27
j_gene: TRBJ2-3
CDR3aa: ASCEGWCTDTQY

v_gene: TRBV7-9
j_gene: TRBJ2-1
CDR3aa: ASSPAPQRTYNEQF

v_gene: TRBV2
j_gene: TRBJ2-3
CDR3aa: ATEGRTSGSTDTQY

v_gene: TRBV10-3
j_gene: TRBJ2-3
CDR3aa: AINMAPAGTDTQY

v_gene: TRBV5-1
j_gene: TRBJ2-3
CDR3aa: ASSWGLAGQNTQY

v_gene: TRBV5-4
j_gene: TRBJ2-3
CDR3aa: ASSPGGADTQY

v_gene: TRBV27
j_gene: TRBJ2-5
CDR3aa: ASSRGQSGGQETQY

v_gene: TRBV10-3
j_gene: TRBJ2-5
CDR3aa: AISAYQETQY

v_gene: TRBV6-6
j_gene: TRBJ1-2
CDR3aa: ASTHPAEHYGYT

v_gene: TRBV27
j_gene: TRBJ1-1
CDR3aa: ASIWFRGAVSYSEAF

v_gene: TRBV6-1
j_gene: TRBJ1-5
CDR3aa: ASSWTGANNQPQH

v_gene: TRBV29-1
j_gene: TRBJ1-2
CDR3aa: SVEENGYT

v_gene: TRBV7-3
j_gene: TRBJ2-1
CDR3aa: ASSSTSGTYNEQF

v_gene: TRBV6-6
j_gene: TRBJ1-1
CDR3aa: ASSLGQAEAF

v_gene: TRBV6-5
j_gene: TRBJ2-5
CDR3aa: ASSQGRQETQY

v_gene: TRBV5-4
j_gene: TRBJ1-1
CDR3aa: ASSLRGGEAEAF

v_gene: TRBV7-3
j_gene: TRBJ2-1
CDR3aa: ASSGQGQGDEQF

v_gene: TRBV5-4
j_gene: TRBJ2-1
CDR3aa: ASSPGTNKQF

v_gene: TRBV4-3
j_gene: TRBJ2-1
CDR3aa: ASSRGVNEQF

v_gene: TRBV6-4
j_gene: TRBJ1-5
CDR3aa: ASSANSNQPQH

v_gene: TRBV6-5
j_gene: TRBJ1-6
CDR3aa: ASNPTGAYNSPLH

v_gene: TRBV5-6
j_gene: TRBJ2-7
CDR3aa: ASSSLAGELYEQY

v_gene: TRBV7-2
j_gene: TRBJ2-7
CDR3aa: ASRVAGSYEQY

v_gene: TRBV6-1
j_gene: TRBJ1-4
CDR3aa: ASSPSRGANEKLF

v_gene: TRBV6-5
j_gene: TRBJ2-3
CDR3aa: ASSFGLAPTYTQY

v_gene: TRBV7-9
j_gene: TRBJ2-7
CDR3aa: ASSLAGTGDF

v_gene: TRBV11-2
j_gene: -
CDR3aa: ASSWTVSYEQY

v_gene: TRBV27
j_gene: TRBJ1-6
CDR3aa: ASATHQGLASYNSPLH

v_gene: TRBV7-9
j_gene: TRBJ2-1
CDR3aa: ASSLRTGYNEQF

v_gene: TRBV11-2
j_gene: TRBJ2-7
CDR3aa: ASSYHYEQY

v_gene: TRBV7-6
j_gene: TRBJ1-2
CDR3aa: ASSRTENYGYT

v_gene: TRBV10-3
j_gene: TRBJ2-3
CDR3aa: AISGAGTTDTQY

v_gene: TRBV7-2
j_gene: TRBJ1-1
CDR3aa: ASSRDRGSTEAF

v_gene: TRBV6-1
j_gene: TRBJ2-7
CDR3aa: ASSRTGTGTYEQY

v_gene: TRBV27
j_gene: TRBJ2-7
CDR3aa: ASSLRSGRIYEQY